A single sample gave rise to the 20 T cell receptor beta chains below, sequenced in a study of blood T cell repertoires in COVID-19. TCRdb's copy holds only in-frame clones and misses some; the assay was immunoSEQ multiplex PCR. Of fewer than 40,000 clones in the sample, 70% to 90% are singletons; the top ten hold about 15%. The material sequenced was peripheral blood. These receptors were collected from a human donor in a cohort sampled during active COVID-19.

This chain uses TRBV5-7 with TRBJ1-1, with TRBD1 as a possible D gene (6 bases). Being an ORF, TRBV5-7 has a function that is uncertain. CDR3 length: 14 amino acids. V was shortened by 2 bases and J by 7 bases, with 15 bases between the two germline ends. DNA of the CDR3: TGTGCCAGCAGCTTTAGCAGGGGCTGCGGTGAAGCTTTCTTT. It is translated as CASSFSRGCGEAFF.

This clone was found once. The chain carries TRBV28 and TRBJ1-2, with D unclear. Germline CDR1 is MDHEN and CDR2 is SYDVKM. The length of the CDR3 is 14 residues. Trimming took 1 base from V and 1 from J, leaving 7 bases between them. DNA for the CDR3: TGTGCCAGCAGTTTATCTGAGGGTAACTATGGCTACACCTTC. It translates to CASSLSEGNYGYTF.

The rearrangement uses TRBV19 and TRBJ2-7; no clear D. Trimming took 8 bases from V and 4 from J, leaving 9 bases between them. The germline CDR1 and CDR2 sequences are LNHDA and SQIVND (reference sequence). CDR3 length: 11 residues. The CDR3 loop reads CASGRWYEQYF. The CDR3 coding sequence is TGTGCCAGTGGCCGATGGTACGAGCAGTACTTC.

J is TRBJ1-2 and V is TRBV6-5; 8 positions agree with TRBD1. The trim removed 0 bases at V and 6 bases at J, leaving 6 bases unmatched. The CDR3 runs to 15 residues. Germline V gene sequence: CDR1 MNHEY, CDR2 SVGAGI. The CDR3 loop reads CASSYSGTGGDGYTF. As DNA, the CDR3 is TGTGCCAGCAGTTACTCCGGGACAGGCGGAGATGGCTACACCTTC.

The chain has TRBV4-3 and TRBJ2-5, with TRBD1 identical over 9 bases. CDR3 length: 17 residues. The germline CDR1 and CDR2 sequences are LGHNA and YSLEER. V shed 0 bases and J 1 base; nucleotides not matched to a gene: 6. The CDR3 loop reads CASSQDWGQGPQETQYF. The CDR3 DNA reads TGCGCCAGCAGCCAAGATTGGGGACAGGGACCCCAAGAGACCCAGTACTTC.

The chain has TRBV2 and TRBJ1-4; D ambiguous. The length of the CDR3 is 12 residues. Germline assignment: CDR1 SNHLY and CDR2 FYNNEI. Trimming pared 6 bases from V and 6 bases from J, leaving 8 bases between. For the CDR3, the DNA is TGTGCCAGCAGACAGACGGATGAAAAACTGTTTTTT. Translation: CASRQTDEKLFF.

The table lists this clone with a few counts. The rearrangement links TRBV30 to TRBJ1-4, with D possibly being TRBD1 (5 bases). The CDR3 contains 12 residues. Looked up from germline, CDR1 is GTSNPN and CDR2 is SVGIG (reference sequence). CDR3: CVVGGTGEKLFF. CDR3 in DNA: TGTGTCGTGGGGGGGACCGGTGAAAAACTGTTTTTT.

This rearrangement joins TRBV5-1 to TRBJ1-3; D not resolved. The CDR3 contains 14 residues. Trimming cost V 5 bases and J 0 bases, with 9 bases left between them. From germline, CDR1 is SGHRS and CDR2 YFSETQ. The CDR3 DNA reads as TGCGCCAGCAGTGTGTCCCTCTCTGGAAACACCATATATTTT. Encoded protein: CASSVSLSGNTIYF.

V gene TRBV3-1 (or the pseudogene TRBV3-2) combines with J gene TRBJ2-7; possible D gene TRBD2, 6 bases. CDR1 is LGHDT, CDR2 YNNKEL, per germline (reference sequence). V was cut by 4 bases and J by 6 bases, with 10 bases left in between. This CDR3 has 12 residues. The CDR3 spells CASSPTSSEQYF. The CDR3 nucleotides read TGTGCCAGCAGCCCTACTAGCTCCGAGCAGTACTTC.

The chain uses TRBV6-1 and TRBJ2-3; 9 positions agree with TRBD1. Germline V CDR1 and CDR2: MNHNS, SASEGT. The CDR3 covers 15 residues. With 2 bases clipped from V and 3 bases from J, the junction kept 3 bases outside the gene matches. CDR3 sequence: CASSEIGTGTDTQYF. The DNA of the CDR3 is TGTGCCAGCAGTGAAATCGGGACAGGGACAGATACGCAGTATTTT.

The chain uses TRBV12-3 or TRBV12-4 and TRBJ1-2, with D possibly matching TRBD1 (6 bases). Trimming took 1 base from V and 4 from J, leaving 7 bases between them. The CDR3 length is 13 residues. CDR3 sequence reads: CASSLGRGYGYTF. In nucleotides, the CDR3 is TGTGCCAGCAGTTTAGGCAGGGGCTATGGCTACACCTTC.

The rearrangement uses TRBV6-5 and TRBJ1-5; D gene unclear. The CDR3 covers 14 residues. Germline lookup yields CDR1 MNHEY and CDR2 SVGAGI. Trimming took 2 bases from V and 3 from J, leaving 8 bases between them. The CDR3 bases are TGTGCCAGCAGTTACGGAGGCCCCAATCAGCCCCAGCATTTT. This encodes CASSYGGPNQPQHF.

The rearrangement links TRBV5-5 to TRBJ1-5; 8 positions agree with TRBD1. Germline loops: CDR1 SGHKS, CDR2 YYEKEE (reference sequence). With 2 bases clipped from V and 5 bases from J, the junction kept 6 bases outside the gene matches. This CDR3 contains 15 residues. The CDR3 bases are TGTGCCAGCAGCTTCGATCAGGGGGCCTATCAGCCCCAGCATTTT. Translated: CASSFDQGAYQPQHF.

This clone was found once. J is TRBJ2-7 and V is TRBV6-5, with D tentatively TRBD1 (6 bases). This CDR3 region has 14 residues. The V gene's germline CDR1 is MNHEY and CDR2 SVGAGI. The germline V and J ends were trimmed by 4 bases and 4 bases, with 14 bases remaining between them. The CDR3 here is CASSFQGRNYEQYF. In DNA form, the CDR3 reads TGTGCCAGCAGTTTCCAGGGGAGAAATTACGAGCAGTACTTC.

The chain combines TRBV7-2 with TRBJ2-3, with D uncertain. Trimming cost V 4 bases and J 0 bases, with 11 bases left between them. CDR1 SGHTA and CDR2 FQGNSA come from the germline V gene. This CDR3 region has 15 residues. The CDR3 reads CASSSQASSTDTQYF. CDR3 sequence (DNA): TGTGCCAGCAGCTCCCAAGCGTCCAGCACAGATACGCAGTATTTT.

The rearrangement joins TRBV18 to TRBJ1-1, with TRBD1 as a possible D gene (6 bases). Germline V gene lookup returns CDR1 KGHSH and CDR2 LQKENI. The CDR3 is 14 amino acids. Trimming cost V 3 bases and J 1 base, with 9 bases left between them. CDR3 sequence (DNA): TGTGCCAGCTCACCGATACAGGGGAACACTGAAGCTTTCTTT. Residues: CASSPIQGNTEAFF.

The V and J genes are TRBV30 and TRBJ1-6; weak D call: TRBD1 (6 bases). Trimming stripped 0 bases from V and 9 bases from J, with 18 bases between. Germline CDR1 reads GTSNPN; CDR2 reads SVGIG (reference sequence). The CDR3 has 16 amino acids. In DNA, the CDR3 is TGTGCCTGGAGTGTACAGGGTATTAAGGTCCGTTCACCCCTCCACTTT. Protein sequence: CAWSVQGIKVRSPLHF. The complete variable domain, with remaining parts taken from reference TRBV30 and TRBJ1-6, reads SQTIHQWPATLVQPVGSPLSLECTVEGTSNPNLYWYRQAAGRGLQLLFYSVGIGQISSEVPQNLSASRPQDRQFILSSKKLLLSDSGFYLCAWSVQGIKVRSPLHFGNGTRLTVT.

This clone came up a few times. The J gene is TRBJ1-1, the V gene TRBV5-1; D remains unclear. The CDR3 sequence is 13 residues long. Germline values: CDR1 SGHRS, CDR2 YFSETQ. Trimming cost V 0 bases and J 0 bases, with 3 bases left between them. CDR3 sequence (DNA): TGCGCCAGCAGCTTGGGAGTGAACACTGAAGCTTTCTTT. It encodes CASSLGVNTEAFF.

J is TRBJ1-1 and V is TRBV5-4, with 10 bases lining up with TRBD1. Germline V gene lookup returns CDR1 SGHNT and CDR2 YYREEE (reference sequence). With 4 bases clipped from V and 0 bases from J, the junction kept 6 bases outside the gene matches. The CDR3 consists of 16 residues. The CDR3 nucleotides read TGTGCCAGCAGCCTCCGGACAGGGGGAATGAACACTGAAGCTTTCTTT. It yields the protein CASSLRTGGMNTEAFF. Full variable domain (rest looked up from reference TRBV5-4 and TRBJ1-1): ETGVTQSPTHLIKTRGQQVTLRCSSQSGHNTVSWYQQALGQGPQFIFQYYREEENGRGNFPPRFSGLQFPNYSSELNVNALELDDSALYLCASSLRTGGMNTEAFFGQGTRLTVV.

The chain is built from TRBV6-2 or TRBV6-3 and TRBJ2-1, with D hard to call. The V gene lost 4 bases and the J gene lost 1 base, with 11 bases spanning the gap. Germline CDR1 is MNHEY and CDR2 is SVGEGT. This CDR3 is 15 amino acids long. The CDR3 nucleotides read TGTGCCAGCAGTTTGGCAGTCCCTTCCTACAATGAGCAGTTCTTC. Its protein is CASSLAVPSYNEQFF.